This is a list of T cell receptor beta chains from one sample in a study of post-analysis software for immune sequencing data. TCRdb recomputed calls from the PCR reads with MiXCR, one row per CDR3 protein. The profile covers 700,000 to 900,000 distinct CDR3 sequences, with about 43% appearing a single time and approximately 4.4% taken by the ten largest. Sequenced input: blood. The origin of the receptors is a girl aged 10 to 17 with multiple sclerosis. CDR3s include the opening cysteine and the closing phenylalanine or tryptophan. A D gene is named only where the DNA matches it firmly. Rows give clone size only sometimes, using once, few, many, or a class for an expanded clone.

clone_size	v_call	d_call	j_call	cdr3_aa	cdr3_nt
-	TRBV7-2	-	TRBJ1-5	CASSTVGESNQPQHF	TGTGCCAGCAGCACCGTAGGGGAGAGCAATCAGCCCCAGCATTTT
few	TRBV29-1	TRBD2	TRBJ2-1	CSVEGLALNEQFF	TGCAGCGTTGAGGGACTAGCCCTCAATGAGCAGTTCTTC
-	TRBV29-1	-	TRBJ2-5	CSVEHFQETQYF	TGCAGCGTTGAACATTTCCAAGAGACCCAGTACTTC
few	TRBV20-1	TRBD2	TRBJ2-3	CSARPAGGHSTDTQYF	TGCAGTGCTAGGCCGGCGGGGGGACACAGCACAGATACGCAGTATTTT
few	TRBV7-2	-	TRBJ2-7	CASSLGAKQDGSYEQYF	TGTGCCAGCAGCTTAGGAGCGAAGCAGGACGGGTCCTACGAGCAGTACTTC
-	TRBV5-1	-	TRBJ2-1	CASSFTDRSSYNEQFF	TGCGCCAGCAGCTTTACGGACAGAAGCTCCTACAATGAGCAGTTCTTC
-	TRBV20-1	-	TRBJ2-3	CSARTGDTQYF	TGCAGTGCTAGAACGGGGGATACGCAGTATTTT
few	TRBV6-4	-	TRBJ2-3	CASSVGAGAFDTQYF	TGTGCCAGCAGTGTGGGGGCGGGAGCGTTCGATACGCAGTATTTT
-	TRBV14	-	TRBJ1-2	CASSQNPYTF	TGTGCCAGCAGCCAGAACCCTTACACCTTC
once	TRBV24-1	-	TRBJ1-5	CATGTGMGQPQHF	TGTGCCACCGGAACAGGGATGGGTCAGCCCCAGCATTTT
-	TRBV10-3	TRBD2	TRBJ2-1	CAIGLARASYNEQFF	TGTGCCATCGGACTAGCGAGAGCCTCCTACAATGAGCAGTTCTTC
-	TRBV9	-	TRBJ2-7	CASSPPWGDEQYF	TGTGCCAGCAGCCCTCCCTGGGGGGACGAGCAGTACTTC
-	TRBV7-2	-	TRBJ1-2	CASSLWWQDYGYTF	TGTGCCAGCAGCTTATGGTGGCAGGACTATGGCTACACCTTC
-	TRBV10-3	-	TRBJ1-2	CAISETTAAYGYTF	TGTGCCATCAGTGAGACCACAGCAGCCTATGGCTACACCTTC
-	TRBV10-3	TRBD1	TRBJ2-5	CAISDPGGHQETQYF	TGTGCCATCAGTGACCCAGGGGGTCACCAAGAGACCCAGTACTTC
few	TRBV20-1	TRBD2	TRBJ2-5	CSARREAGESQETQYF	TGCAGTGCTAGACGCGAAGCGGGAGAGTCCCAAGAGACCCAGTACTTC
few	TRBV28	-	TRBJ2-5	CATRQRQETQYF	TGTGCCACCAGACAGAGACAAGAGACCCAGTACTTC
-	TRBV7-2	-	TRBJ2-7	CASSFCGSYNEQYF	TGTGCCAGCAGCTTCTGCGGCAGCTACAATGAGCAGTACTTC
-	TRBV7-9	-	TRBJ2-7	CASSSPGAYEQYF	TGTGCCAGCAGCTCCCCGGGGGCCTACGAGCAGTACTTC
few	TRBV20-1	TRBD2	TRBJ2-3	CSARRRESDTQYF	TGCAGTGCTAGACGGCGGGAGTCAGATACGCAGTATTTT
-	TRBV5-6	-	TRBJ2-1	CASSLEYTSGQFF	TGTGCCAGCAGCCTTGAATACACTTCGGGGCAGTTCTTC
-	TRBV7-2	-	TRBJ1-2	CASIEGPGRGSGYTF	TGTGCCAGCATCGAAGGCCCCGGGAGGGGCAGTGGCTACACCTTC